Listed below are T cell receptor beta chains from one sample, sequenced in a study of spatial heterogeneity in lung cancer. A single record per CDR3 protein comes from TCRdb applying MiXCR to the 5' RACE reads. The table lists under 7,000 distinct CDR3 sequences, 3.1% of them singletons, with 20% to 25% in the top ten. The sequencing here drew on lung tumor tissue, taken at surgery. Receptor source: a male donor with early-stage non-small cell lung cancer. CDR3s include the opening cysteine and the closing phenylalanine or tryptophan. A D gene is named only where the DNA matches it firmly. Clone size is stated in some rows and not others, as once, few, many or a class when expanded.

d_call	j_call	clone_size	v_call	cdr3_aa	cdr3_nt
NA	TRBJ1-2	many	TRBV7-2	CASSFDSNYGYTF	TGTGCCAGCAGCTTCGACAGTAACTATGGCTACACCTTC
NA	TRBJ1-3	many	TRBV9	CASSVAQSPLTF	TGTGCCAGCAGCGTAGCTCAAAGTCCTCTTACTTTT
TRBD1	TRBJ1-6	NA	TRBV30	CAWNRQGNSPLHF	TGTGCCTGGAACAGACAGGGAAATTCACCCCTCCACTTT
TRBD2	TRBJ2-7	medium-sized	TRBV5-1	CASSTTSGSREQYF	TGCGCCAGCAGCACAACTAGCGGCAGTAGAGAGCAGTACTTC
NA	TRBJ2-3	NA	TRBV15	CATSRAFTDTQYF	TGTGCCACCAGCAGAGCCTTTACAGATACGCAGTATTTT
NA	TRBJ2-1	many	TRBV11-1	CASSFRGREGIEQFF	TGTGCCAGCAGCTTTCGGGGCAGGGAAGGGATCGAGCAGTTCTTC
NA	TRBJ2-7	many	TRBV20-1	CSSRFIAKRSYEQYF	TGCAGTTCTCGATTTATAGCAAAACGTTCCTACGAGCAGTACTTC
TRBD1	TRBJ2-7	NA	TRBV9	CASSPRDRGPLDEQYF	TGTGCCAGCAGCCCCCGGGACAGGGGGCCCCTCGACGAGCAGTACTTC
NA	TRBJ1-1	medium-sized	TRBV10-3	CAISESVRNTEAFF	TGTGCCATCAGTGAGTCAGTACGGAACACTGAAGCTTTCTTT
NA	TRBJ1-3	few	TRBV7-3	CASSLTCGNTIYF	TGTGCCAGCAGCTTAACTTGTGGAAACACCATATATTTT
NA	TRBJ2-7	many	TRBV12-3/TRBV12-4	CASSPGTTYEQYF	TGTGCCAGCAGCCCCGGGACAACCTACGAGCAGTACTTC
NA	TRBJ2-1	many	TRBV10-3	CAISESSGLGSYNEQFF	TGTGCCATCAGTGAGTCGAGTGGCTTGGGCTCCTACAATGAGCAGTTCTTC
NA	TRBJ2-1	few	TRBV24-1	CATSDFSGSHGDNEQFF	TGTGCCACCAGTGATTTCTCCGGGAGCCACGGGGACAATGAGCAGTTCTTC
TRBD2	TRBJ2-3	many	TRBV20-1	CSAASGGNTDTQYF	TGCAGTGCCGCTAGCGGGGGTAACACAGATACGCAGTATTTT
NA	TRBJ1-2	many	TRBV29-1	CSALRGDNYGYTF	TGCAGCGCCTTAAGGGGGGACAACTATGGCTACACCTTC
TRBD2	TRBJ2-1	medium-sized	TRBV27	CASRIGTSNEQFF	TGTGCCAGCAGAATCGGGACTAGCAATGAGCAGTTCTTC
NA	TRBJ1-2	many	TRBV12-3/TRBV12-4	CASSPPKGGDTF	TGTGCCAGCAGTCCCCCCAAGGGTGGCGACACCTTC
NA	TRBJ1-5	many	TRBV2	CASSEAMNQPQHF	TGTGCCAGCAGTGAAGCTATGAATCAGCCCCAGCATTTT
NA	TRBJ2-3	many	TRBV6-1	CASSVWVADTQYF	TGTGCCAGCAGTGTCTGGGTCGCAGATACGCAGTATTTT
TRBD1	TRBJ1-2	large	TRBV6-6	CASSSTQGINYGYTF	TGTGCCAGCAGCTCTACACAGGGGATAAACTATGGCTACACCTTC
NA	TRBJ2-5	many	TRBV12-3/TRBV12-4	CASSLGNGRETQYF	TGTGCCAGCAGTTTAGGGAACGGGCGGGAGACCCAGTACTTC
NA	TRBJ1-6	NA	TRBV7-3	CASARGGNSPLHF	TGTGCCAGTGCCCGGGGGGGTAATTCACCCCTCCACTTT
NA	TRBJ2-7	medium-sized	TRBV29-1	CSVEEGGHEEQYF	TGCAGCGTTGAAGAGGGGGGTCACGAGGAGCAGTACTTC
NA	TRBJ1-1	medium-sized	TRBV4-2	CASSQEQGNLNTEAFF	TGTGCCAGCAGCCAGGAACAGGGAAACCTGAACACTGAAGCTTTCTTT
TRBD2	TRBJ2-2	NA	TRBV19	CASSIEGTSGTLTNTGELFF	TGTGCCAGTAGTATAGAGGGGACTAGCGGGACGCTGACGAACACCGGGGAGCTGTTTTTT
TRBD1	TRBJ2-3	medium-sized	TRBV24-1	CATSDFGTGDTQYF	TGTGCCACCAGTGATTTCGGGACAGGCGATACGCAGTATTTT
NA	TRBJ2-3	few	TRBV19	CASSIALSSDTQYF	TGTGCCAGTAGTATAGCCCTAAGTTCAGATACGCAGTATTTT
NA	TRBJ1-1	medium-sized	TRBV29-1	CSERATGEAFF	TGCAGCGAACGGGCGACCGGTGAAGCTTTCTTT
TRBD1	TRBJ1-5	medium-sized	TRBV7-9	CASSLAGTGGLNQPQHF	TGTGCCAGCAGCTTAGCCGGGACAGGGGGTCTCAATCAGCCCCAGCATTTT
NA	TRBJ1-1	many	TRBV13	CASSISRETTEAFF	TGTGCCAGCAGCATCTCCCGGGAGACCACTGAAGCTTTCTTT
NA	TRBJ2-7	many	TRBV7-3	CASSLDFSYEQYF	TGTGCCAGCAGCTTGGACTTTTCCTACGAGCAGTACTTC
TRBD1	TRBJ2-1	medium-sized	TRBV7-9	CASSGTGGESSYNEQFF	TGTGCCAGCAGTGGGACAGGGGGGGAAAGCTCCTACAATGAGCAGTTCTTC
NA	TRBJ1-5	many	TRBV20-1	CSARSPGSNQPQHF	TGCAGTGCTCGGTCCCCGGGGAGCAATCAGCCCCAGCATTTT
NA	TRBJ1-1	medium-sized	TRBV20-1	CSAPKGGRDTEAFF	TGCAGTGCCCCGAAAGGGGGTAGGGACACTGAAGCTTTCTTT
NA	TRBJ2-6	many	TRBV2	CATPTDSGANVLTF	TGTGCCACCCCGACTGACTCTGGGGCCAACGTCCTGACTTTC
NA	TRBJ2-7	NA	TRBV6-2/TRBV6-3	CASSFPGCFYEQYF	TGTGCCAGCAGTTTTCCGGGATGCTTCTACGAGCAGTACTTC
NA	TRBJ2-1	medium-sized	TRBV5-1	CASSLGSDNEQFF	TGCGCCAGCAGCTTGGGGAGTGACAATGAGCAGTTCTTC
TRBD1	TRBJ1-5	medium-sized	TRBV7-3	CASSFRTGTGGAKSNQPQHF	TGTGCCAGCAGCTTCCGGACCGGGACAGGGGGCGCGAAGAGCAATCAGCCCCAGCATTTT
NA	TRBJ1-1	medium-sized	TRBV20-1	CSARDVSTVGTEAFF	TGCAGTGCTAGAGACGTCTCGACAGTCGGTACTGAAGCTTTCTTT
NA	TRBJ2-7	many	TRBV12-3/TRBV12-4	CASSFTAGSNEQYF	TGTGCCAGCAGTTTTACGGCGGGCAGTAACGAGCAGTACTTC
NA	TRBJ2-7	many	TRBV5-1	CASSLLDGSSYEQYF	TGCGCCAGCAGCCTACTAGACGGGAGCTCCTACGAGCAGTACTTC
NA	TRBJ1-1	many	TRBV20-1	CSASGQRNTEAFF	TGCAGTGCTAGCGGGCAGAGGAACACTGAAGCTTTCTTT
NA	TRBJ2-5	few	TRBV14	CASSRSSQETQYF	TGTGCCAGCAGCCGATCCAGCCAAGAGACCCAGTACTTC
TRBD1	TRBJ2-2	many	TRBV5-7	CASSSRDRGRGNTGELFF	TGTGCCAGCAGCTCCCGGGACAGGGGGCGCGGGAACACCGGGGAGCTGTTTTTT
NA	TRBJ2-2	medium-sized	TRBV9	CASSVRREGGTGELFF	TGTGCCAGCAGCGTTAGGCGCGAAGGGGGCACCGGGGAGCTGTTTTTT